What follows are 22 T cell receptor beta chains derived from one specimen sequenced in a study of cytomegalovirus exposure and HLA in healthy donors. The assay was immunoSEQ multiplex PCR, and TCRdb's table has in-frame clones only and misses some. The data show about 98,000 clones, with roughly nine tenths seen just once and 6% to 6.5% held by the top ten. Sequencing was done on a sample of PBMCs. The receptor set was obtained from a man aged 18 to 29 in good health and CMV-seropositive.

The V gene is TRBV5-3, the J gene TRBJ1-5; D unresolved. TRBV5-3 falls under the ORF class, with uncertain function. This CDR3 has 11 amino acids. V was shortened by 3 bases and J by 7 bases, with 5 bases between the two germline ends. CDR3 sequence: CARSWRQPQHF. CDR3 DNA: TGTGCCAGAAGCTGGAGACAGCCCCAGCATTTT.

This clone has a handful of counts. The DNA of the CDR3 is TGTGCCAGCAGTACTAGGGGACTAGCGGTCGACGAGCAGTACTTC. It codes for CASSTRGLAVDEQYF. The rearrangement uses TRBV28 and TRBJ2-7; TRBD2 aligns across 11 bases. Germline V gene sequence: CDR1 MDHEN, CDR2 SYDVKM. V trimming: 5 bases; J trimming: 5 bases; junction bases outside the gene matches: 8. The CDR3 runs to 15 residues.

The chain's CDR3 is CASSQDRDSYYGYTF. DNA for the CDR3: TGTGCCAGCAGCCAAGATCGGGACAGCTACTATGGCTACACCTTC. V is TRBV4-2 and J is TRBJ1-2; 7 bases line up with TRBD1. Germline loops: CDR1 LGHNA, CDR2 YNFKEQ. V lost 0 bases and J lost 3; bases outside the gene matches: 4. The CDR3 sequence is 15 residues long.

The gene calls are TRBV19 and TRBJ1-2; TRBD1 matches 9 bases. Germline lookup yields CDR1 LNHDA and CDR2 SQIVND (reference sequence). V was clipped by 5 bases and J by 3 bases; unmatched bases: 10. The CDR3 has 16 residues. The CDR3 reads CASSRRDRVSYYGYTF. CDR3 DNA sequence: TGTGCCAGTAGTCGCCGGGACAGGGTTTCCTACTATGGCTACACCTTC.

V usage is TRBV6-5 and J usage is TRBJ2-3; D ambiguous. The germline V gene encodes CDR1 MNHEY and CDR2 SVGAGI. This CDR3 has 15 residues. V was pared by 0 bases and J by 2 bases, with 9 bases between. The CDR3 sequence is CASSYSYRHTDTQYF. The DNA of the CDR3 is TGTGCCAGCAGTTACTCCTACAGACACACAGATACGCAGTATTTT.

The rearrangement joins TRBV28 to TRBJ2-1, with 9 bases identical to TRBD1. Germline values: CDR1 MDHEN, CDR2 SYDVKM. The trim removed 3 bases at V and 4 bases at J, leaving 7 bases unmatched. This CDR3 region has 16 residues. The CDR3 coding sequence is TGTGCCAGCAGTTTCAACGACAGGGGGGTTTACAATGAGCAGTTCTTC. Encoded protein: CASSFNDRGVYNEQFF.

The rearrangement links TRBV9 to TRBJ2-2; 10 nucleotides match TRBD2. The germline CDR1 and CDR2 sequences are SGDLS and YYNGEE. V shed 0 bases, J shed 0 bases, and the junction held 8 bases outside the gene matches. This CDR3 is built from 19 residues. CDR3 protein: CASSVDSGRPDANTGELFF. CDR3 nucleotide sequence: TGTGCCAGCAGCGTAGATAGCGGGAGGCCTGACGCGAACACCGGGGAGCTGTTTTTT.

In nucleotides, the CDR3 is TGCAGCGTGCTGGACAGGGCAAACTATGGCTACACCTTC. As protein: CSVLDRANYGYTF. This rearrangement joins TRBV29-1 to TRBJ1-2, with 8 bases matching TRBD1. Germline loops: CDR1 SQVTM, CDR2 ANQGSEA. This CDR3 has 13 amino acids. V was pared by 6 bases and J by 2 bases, with 5 bases of the junction left unmatched.

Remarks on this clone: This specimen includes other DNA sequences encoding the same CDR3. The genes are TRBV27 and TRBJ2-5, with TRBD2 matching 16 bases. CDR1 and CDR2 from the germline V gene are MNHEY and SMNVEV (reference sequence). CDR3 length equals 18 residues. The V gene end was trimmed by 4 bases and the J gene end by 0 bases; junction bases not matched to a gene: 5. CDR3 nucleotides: TGTGCCAGCAGTTCCGGGGGACTAGCGGGGGGGTACCAAGAGACCCAGTACTTC. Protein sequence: CASSSGGLAGGYQETQYF.

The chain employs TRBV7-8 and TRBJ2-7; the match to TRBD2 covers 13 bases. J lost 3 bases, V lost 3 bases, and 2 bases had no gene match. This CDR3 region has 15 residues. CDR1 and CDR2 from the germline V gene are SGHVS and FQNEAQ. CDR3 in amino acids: CASSFGLAGVYEQYF. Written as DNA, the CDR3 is TGTGCCAGCAGCTTTGGACTAGCGGGAGTCTACGAGCAGTACTTC.

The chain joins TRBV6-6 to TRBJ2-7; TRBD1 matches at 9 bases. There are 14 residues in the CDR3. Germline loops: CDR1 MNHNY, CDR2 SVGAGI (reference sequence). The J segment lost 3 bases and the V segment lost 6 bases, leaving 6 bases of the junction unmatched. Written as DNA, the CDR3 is TGTGCCAGCAGAAATGACAGGGGGGACTACGAGCAGTACTTC. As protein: CASRNDRGDYEQYF.

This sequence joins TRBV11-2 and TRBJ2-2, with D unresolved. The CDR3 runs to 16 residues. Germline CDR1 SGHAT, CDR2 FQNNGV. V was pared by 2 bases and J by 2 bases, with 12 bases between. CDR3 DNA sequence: TGTGCCAGCAGCTTATTCCCCAGGCGAAACACCGGGGAGCTGTTTTTT. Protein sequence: CASSLFPRRNTGELFF.

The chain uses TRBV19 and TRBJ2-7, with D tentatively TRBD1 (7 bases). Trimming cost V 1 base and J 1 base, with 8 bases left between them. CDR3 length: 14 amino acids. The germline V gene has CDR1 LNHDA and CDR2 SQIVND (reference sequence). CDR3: CASSIAGGSYEQYF. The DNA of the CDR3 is TGTGCCAGTAGTATAGCAGGGGGGTCCTACGAGCAGTACTTC. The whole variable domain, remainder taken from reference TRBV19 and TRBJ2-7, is DGGITQSPKYLFRKEGQNVTLSCEQNLNHDAMYWYRQDPGQGLRLIYYSQIVNDFQKGDIAEGYSVSREKKESFPLTVTSAQKNPTAFYLCASSIAGGSYEQYFGPGTRLTVT.

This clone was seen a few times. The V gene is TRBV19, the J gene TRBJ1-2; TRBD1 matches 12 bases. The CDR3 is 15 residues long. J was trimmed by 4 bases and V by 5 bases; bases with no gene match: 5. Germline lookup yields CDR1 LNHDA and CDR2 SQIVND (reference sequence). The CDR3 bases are TGTGCCAGTAGTCCGGGACAGGGGGCTATCTATGGCTACACCTTC. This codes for CASSPGQGAIYGYTF.

CDR3 bases: TGTGCCAGCAGCCAGAACAACAATAAAAACAATGAGCAGTTCTTC. Protein sequence: CASSQNNNKNNEQFF. The chain couples TRBV5-4 to TRBJ2-1; no firm D call. Trimming stripped 4 bases from V and 5 bases from J, with 16 bases between. Germline V gives CDR1 SGHNT, CDR2 YYREEE (reference sequence). The CDR3 consists of 15 residues.

This chain's CDR3 is CASSLRGQGSYGYTF. The CDR3 region has the DNA TGTGCCAGCAGTTTACGCGGACAGGGGAGCTATGGCTACACCTTC. The chain is built from TRBV27 and TRBJ1-2; 9 bases are a match to TRBD1. Germline V lookup: CDR1 MNHEY, CDR2 SMNVEV (reference sequence). V trimming: 2 bases; J trimming: 4 bases; junction bases outside the gene matches: 5. The CDR3 totals 15 residues.

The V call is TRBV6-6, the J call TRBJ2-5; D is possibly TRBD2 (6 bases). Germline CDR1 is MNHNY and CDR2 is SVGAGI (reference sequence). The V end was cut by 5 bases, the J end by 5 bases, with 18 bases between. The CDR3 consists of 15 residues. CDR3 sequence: CASSPLATGGETQYF. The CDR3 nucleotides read TGTGCCAGCAGTCCACTAGCTACCGGCGGGGAGACCCAGTACTTC.

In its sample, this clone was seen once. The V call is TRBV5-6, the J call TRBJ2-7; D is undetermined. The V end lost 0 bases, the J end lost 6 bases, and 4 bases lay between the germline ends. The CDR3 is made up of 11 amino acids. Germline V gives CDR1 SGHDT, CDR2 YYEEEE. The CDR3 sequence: CASSLAGEQYF. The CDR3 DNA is TGTGCCAGCAGCTTGGCAGGCGAGCAGTACTTC.

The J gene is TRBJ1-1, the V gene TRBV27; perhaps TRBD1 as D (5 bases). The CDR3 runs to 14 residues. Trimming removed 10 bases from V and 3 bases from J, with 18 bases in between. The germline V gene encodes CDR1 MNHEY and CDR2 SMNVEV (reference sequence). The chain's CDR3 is CATRTARVHTEAFF. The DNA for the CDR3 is TGTGCCACCAGAACGGCCAGGGTACACACTGAAGCTTTCTTT.

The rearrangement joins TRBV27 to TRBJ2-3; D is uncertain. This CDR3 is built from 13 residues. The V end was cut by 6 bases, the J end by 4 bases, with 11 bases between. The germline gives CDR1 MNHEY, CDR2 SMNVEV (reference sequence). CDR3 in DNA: TGTGCCAGCAGATCTATTCTGGCAGATACGCAGTATTTT. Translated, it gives CASRSILADTQYF.

CDR3: CASSVSGFEDIQYF. As DNA, the CDR3 is TGTGCCAGTTCGGTGTCGGGGTTTGAGGACATTCAGTACTTC. The V and J genes are TRBV2 and TRBJ2-4; weak D call: TRBD2 (5 bases). With 9 bases removed from V and 8 bases from J, the gap between germline ends came to 20 bases. The CDR3 length is 14 residues. Germline V lookup: CDR1 SNHLY, CDR2 FYNNEI. Using reference TRBV2 and TRBJ2-4 for the parts outside the CDR3, the full variable domain is EPEVTQTPSHQVTQMGQEVILRCVPISNHLYFYWYRQILGQKVEFLVSFYNNEISEKSEIFDDQFSVERPDGSNFTLKIRSTKLEDSAMYFCASSVSGFEDIQYFGAGTRLSVL.

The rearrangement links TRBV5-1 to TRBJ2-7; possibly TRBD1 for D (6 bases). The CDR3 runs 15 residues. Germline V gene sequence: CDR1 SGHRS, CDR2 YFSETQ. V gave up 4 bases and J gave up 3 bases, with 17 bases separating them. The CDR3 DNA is TGCGCCAGCAGCGCTGACAGGCTAACCGACTACGAGCAGTACTTC. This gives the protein CASSADRLTDYEQYF. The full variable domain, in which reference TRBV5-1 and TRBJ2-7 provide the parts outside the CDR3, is KAGVTQTPRYLIKTRGQQVTLSCSPISGHRSVSWYQQTPGQGLQFLFEYFSETQRNKGNFPGRFSGRQFSNSRSEMNVSTLELGDSALYLCASSADRLTDYEQYFGPGTRLTVT.